Listed below are T cell receptor beta chains from one sample, sequenced in a study of T cell repertoires in cytomegalovirus infection. One entry per CDR3 protein, called by TCRdb with MiXCR from the reads. The table records around 280,000 distinct CDR3 sequences, around 13% of them present only once. The sequenced sample consisted of PBMCs. The origin of the receptors is a human donor in good health (CMV status not recorded). Some clones in this sample may be carry-over from other donors' samples. Both conserved end residues are part of each CDR3. The D gene is left open where the match is weak. Size is stated for part of the rows, as once, few or many counts, or as a class when the clone is expanded.

TGTGCCAGCTCACCATTAGACAGCTCCTACAATGAGCAGTTCTTC,CASSPLDSSYNEQFF,TRBJ2-1,-,TRBV18,-
TGTGCCAGCAGACAGGGGGCAGAGAATCAGCCCCAGCATTTT,CASRQGAENQPQHF,TRBJ1-5,TRBD1,TRBV12-3/TRBV12-4,-
TGTGCCAGCAGCTTGGTTGGGACAGTGGTTCAGCCCCAGCATTTT,CASSLVGTVVQPQHF,TRBJ1-5,TRBD1,TRBV5-5,few
TGTGCCAGTAGTCCCCGGACAGGGGCCAGGAGCAATGAGCAGTTCTTC,CASSPRTGARSNEQFF,TRBJ2-1,TRBD1,TRBV19,few
TGTGCCAGCAGCAGACAGGGGGCTGGCGGAAACACCATATATTTT,CASSRQGAGGNTIYF,TRBJ1-3,TRBD1,TRBV7-2,-
TGTGCCAGCAGCCCAGGGGGGGGCGACTATGGCTACACCTTC,CASSPGGGDYGYTF,TRBJ1-2,TRBD1,TRBV7-9,many
TGTGCCAGCAGTGTTTACAGGGTCGGGAGCAATCAGCCCCAGCATTTT,CASSVYRVGSNQPQHF,TRBJ1-5,-,TRBV2,few
TGTGCCAGTAGGTTGACAGGTTTCAACACTGAAGCTTTCTTT,CASRLTGFNTEAFF,TRBJ1-1,-,TRBV19,-
TGTGCCAGCAGTCGTGGACAGGGCCTCAATGAAAAACTGTTTTTT,CASSRGQGLNEKLFF,TRBJ1-4,TRBD1,TRBV12-3/TRBV12-4,few
TGTGCCAGCAGGCAGTACACTAGCGGCACAGATACGCAGTATTTT,CASRQYTSGTDTQYF,TRBJ2-3,TRBD2,TRBV2,-
TGCCTGGCTAGCGGGACAGAAGGCCAGTACTTC,CLASGTEGQYF,TRBJ2-5,TRBD2,TRBV29-1,-
TGTGCCAGCAGCTTCCTACAGGTCCTTTCCCACGAGCAGTACTTC,CASSFLQVLSHEQYF,TRBJ2-7,-,TRBV7-8,many
TGTGCCAGCAGCCAAGAAGTAGCGGGGGGGCTAAATGAGCAGTTCTTC,CASSQEVAGGLNEQFF,TRBJ2-1,TRBD2,TRBV4-2,few
TGTGCCAGCAGCTTAAACCCGAACACCGGGGAGCTGTTTTTT,CASSLNPNTGELFF,TRBJ2-2,-,TRBV7-6,many
TGTGCCAGTAGTATAGATCTTTGGGATACGCAGTATTTT,CASSIDLWDTQYF,TRBJ2-3,-,TRBV19,few
TGCAGTGCTAGAGATATAACAGTTGGAAACACCATATATTTT,CSARDITVGNTIYF,TRBJ1-3,-,TRBV20-1,once
TGCAGCGTTGAACGGGACCCAGGCGTCACCTTC,CSVERDPGVTF,TRBJ1-2,-,TRBV29-1,-